Presented here are 7 T cell receptor beta chains from one specimen sequenced in a study of blood T cell repertoires in COVID-19. Sequencing used immunoSEQ multiplex PCR; TCRdb keeps in-frame clones, though not all of them. The sample includes roughly 200,000 clones, approximately 78% of them seen just once. The sequenced sample consisted of peripheral blood. The receptors were sampled from a woman of 80 years or more with COVID-19, enrolled during active disease.

The rearrangement links TRBV24-1 to TRBJ2-2; D uncertain. CDR3 length: 15 amino acids. CDR1 KGHDR and CDR2 SFDVKD come from the germline V gene. V was shortened by 3 bases and J by 0 bases, with 7 bases between the two germline ends. The CDR3 loop is CATSDDWANTGELFF. The DNA for the CDR3 is TGTGCCACCAGTGATGACTGGGCGAACACCGGGGAGCTGTTTTTT.

This clone was detected only once. This chain connects TRBV28 to TRBJ1-5, with TRBD1 as a possible D gene (6 bases). This CDR3 has 15 residues. Trimming removed 7 bases from V and 0 bases from J, with 13 bases in between. Germline V CDR1 and CDR2: MDHEN, SYDVKM. The DNA for the CDR3 is TGTGCCAGCACCCTGACAGGAGATAGCAATCAGCCCCAGCATTTT. Translating gives CASTLTGDSNQPQHF.

This chain joins TRBV19 and TRBJ2-7, with D perhaps matching TRBD1 (6 bases). V was pared by 6 bases and J by 4 bases, with 13 bases between. The CDR3 runs 13 residues. CDR1 LNHDA and CDR2 SQIVND come from the germline V gene (reference sequence). In nucleotides, the CDR3 is TGTGCCAGTAGGGGGACACACTCTTACGAGCAGTACTTC. Translated, it gives CASRGTHSYEQYF.

The chain joins TRBV2 to TRBJ2-5, with D unresolved. CDR3 size: 14 residues. Germline V CDR1 and CDR2: SNHLY, FYNNEI. V was cut by 0 bases and J by 5 bases, with 10 bases left in between. DNA of the CDR3: TGTGCCAGCAGTGAAGCGCTTCGGTGGGAGACCCAGTACTTC. Protein sequence: CASSEALRWETQYF.

The chain employs TRBV2 and TRBJ2-1, with D possibly being TRBD1 (5 bases). V was pared by 1 base and J by 9 bases, with 13 bases between. CDR1 is SNHLY, CDR2 FYNNEI, per germline. This CDR3 region has 14 residues. CDR3 sequence (DNA): TGTGCCAGCAGTGAAGGCGCAGGGATGCGTGAGCAGTTCTTC. This sequence encodes CASSEGAGMREQFF.

This clone was counted between two and nine times. The rearrangement joins TRBV6-2 or TRBV6-3 to TRBJ1-5; D is ambiguous. Germline loops: CDR1 MNHEY, CDR2 SVGEGT. The CDR3 loop spans 12 amino acids. V was trimmed by 5 bases and J by 7 bases, leaving 9 bases between them. CDR3 bases: TGTGCCAGCAGTCCACAGCTCCAGCCCCAGCATTTT. Amino acids: CASSPQLQPQHF.

This clone was counted once. The same CDR3 is also encoded by other DNA sequences in this sample. V usage is TRBV7-3 and J usage is TRBJ2-7; possibly TRBD1 for D (7 bases). The length of the CDR3 is 13 residues. Germline-derived CDR1 and CDR2 are SGHTA and FQGTGA. The germline V and J ends were trimmed by 5 bases and 4 bases, with 12 bases remaining between them. In nucleotides, the CDR3 is TGTGCCAGCAGCCCTGCAGGGGGGTACGAGCAGTACTTC. It specifies CASSPAGGYEQYF.